This TCR beta chain was captured in a study of beta chain features in type 1 diabetes. Whole-study findings and limits: Naive, central memory and Treg TCRB repertoires seemed to resemble each other more closely in patients than they did in healthy donors. HLA effects on TCRB rearrangement stayed unresolved here.

As for this clone: Its antigen is still unknown.

Isolated RNA was reverse transcribed in full, so expressed TCRB transcripts were sequenced. The data were produced by immunoSEQ multiplex PCR, yet TCRdb's version contains in-frame clones alone and is incomplete. This sample has about 400,000 clones, with 10% to 15% found just once. Germline lookup yields CDR1 SGHNT and CDR2 YYREEE (reference sequence). The CDR3 is 14 amino acids. The V and J ends lost 0 bases and 5 bases respectively, with 12 bases between them. CD45RO/CCR7/CD25/CD127/CD95/CD27 separated CD4+ naive, central memory, regulatory and stem cell-like memory cells by sorting. Each of the sorted populations had a purity greater than 98%.

Input material: naive CD4+ T cells from blood. This TCR came from a man aged 18 to 30 in good health. The chain has TRBV5-4 and TRBJ2-7; TRBD1 is a possible D gene (7 bases). This CDR3 is CASSLEQGRNEQYF. CDR3 DNA sequence: TGTGCCAGCAGCTTGGAACAGGGGAGGAACGAGCAGTACTTC.